These T cell receptor beta chains were read from a single sample in a study of blood T cell repertoires in COVID-19. The protocol was immunoSEQ multiplex PCR, while the TCRdb copy is restricted to in-frame clones and leaves out a portion. The sample comprises approximately 400,000 clones, approximately 88% of which are singletons, and roughly an eighth rests with the top ten. Sequenced input: peripheral blood. Receptors originate from a woman aged 45-65 years with COVID-19, enrolled during active disease. Each CDR3 is given with its conserved first and last residue. Each record gives: J gene, CDR3 length, D gene, clone size, V gene, CDR3 DNA, CDR3 protein. The D gene is left open where the match is weak. Clone size is shown for a subset of rows, as once, few, many or a class of expanded clone.

TRBJ1-5 | 18 | TRBD1 | once | TRBV10-1 | TGCGCCAGCAGTGTTCAGGGGGCGAAAGGGGGTAGCAATCAGCCCCAGCATTTT | CASSVQGAKGGSNQPQHF
TRBJ2-7 | 12 | - | - | TRBV6-5 | TGTGCCAGCACAGGGATCTACTACGAGCAGTACTTC | CASTGIYYEQYF
TRBJ2-7 | 14 | - | - | TRBV28 | TGTGCCAGCAGTTTGCCAGATTGGTCCTACGAGCAGTACTTC | CASSLPDWSYEQYF
TRBJ1-4 | 14 | TRBD1 | - | TRBV2 | TGTGCCAGCGTGAAGGACAGGGGGAATGAAAAACTGTTTTTT | CASVKDRGNEKLFF
TRBJ2-7 | 16 | TRBD1 | once | TRBV5-1 | TGCGCCAGCAGCTTGACGAAGGGACAGAACTCCTACGAGCAGTACTTC | CASSLTKGQNSYEQYF
TRBJ1-3 | 12 | - | few | TRBV3-1/TRBV3-2 | TGTGCCAGCAGCCAACCGGCAGGCCAACTATATTTT | CASSQPAGQLYF
TRBJ1-3 | 14 | - | - | TRBV29-1 | TGCAGCGTTGAAGATCCCGGTTCTGGAAACACCATATATTTT | CSVEDPGSGNTIYF
TRBJ1-1 | 13 | - | - | TRBV6-2/TRBV6-3 | TGTGCCAGCAGTAGTCAGGTGAACACTGAAGCTTTCTTT | CASSSQVNTEAFF
TRBJ1-1 | 12 | - | - | TRBV29-1 | TGCAGCGTTGAACGGTCCAACACTGAAGCTTTCTTT | CSVERSNTEAFF
TRBJ2-2 | 15 | - | few | TRBV5-4 | TGTGCCAGCAGCTTGGACTCAGGGAACACCGGGGAGCTGTTTTTT | CASSLDSGNTGELFF
TRBJ1-3 | 14 | - | - | TRBV7-3 | TGTGCCAGCAGCGCACAGGGCGACGGAAACACCATATATTTT | CASSAQGDGNTIYF
TRBJ2-7 | 15 | TRBD1 | - | TRBV18 | TGTGCCAGCTCACCTGACCGGACAGGGGCCTACGAGCAGTACTTC | CASSPDRTGAYEQYF
TRBJ1-1 | 15 | TRBD1 | - | TRBV27 | TGTGCCAGCAGTTTATTGGGACAGGGGGACACTGAAGCTTTCTTT | CASSLLGQGDTEAFF
TRBJ1-2 | 14 | TRBD1 | - | TRBV30 | TGTGCCTGGAGTAGGAGGCAGGGGGGCTATGGCTACACCTTC | CAWSRRQGGYGYTF
TRBJ2-7 | 15 | TRBD2 | few | TRBV24-1 | TGTGCCACCAGTCCCGCGGGGGGGGAAGGCTACGAGCAGTACTTC | CATSPAGGEGYEQYF
TRBJ1-2 | 15 | TRBD1 | - | TRBV6-2/TRBV6-3 | TGTGCCAGCAGCTTCCTAGGACAGGGGGCGGCGGGCTACACCTTC | CASSFLGQGAAGYTF
TRBJ1-1 | 13 | TRBD1 | - | TRBV2 | TGTGCCAGCAGATCGACAGGGTTAACTGAAGCTTTCTTT | CASRSTGLTEAFF
TRBJ2-1 | 11 | TRBD1 | - | TRBV30 | TGTGCCTGGAGTTCAGGGGGTGAGCAGTTCTTC | CAWSSGGEQFF